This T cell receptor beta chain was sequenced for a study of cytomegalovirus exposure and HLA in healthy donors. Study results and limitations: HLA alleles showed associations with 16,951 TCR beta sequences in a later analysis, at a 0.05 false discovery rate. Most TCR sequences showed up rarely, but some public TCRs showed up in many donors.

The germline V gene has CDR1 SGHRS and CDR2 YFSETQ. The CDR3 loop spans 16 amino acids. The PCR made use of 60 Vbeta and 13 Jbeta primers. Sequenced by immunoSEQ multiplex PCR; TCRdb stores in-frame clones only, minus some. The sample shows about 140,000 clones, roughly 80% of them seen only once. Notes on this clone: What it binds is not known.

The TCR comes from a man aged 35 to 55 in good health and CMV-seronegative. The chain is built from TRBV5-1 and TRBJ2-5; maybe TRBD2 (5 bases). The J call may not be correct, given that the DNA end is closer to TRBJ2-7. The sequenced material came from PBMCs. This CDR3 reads CASSLEVAMGAYEQYF. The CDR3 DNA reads TGCGCCAGCAGCTTGGAGGTAGCGATGGGCGCCTACGAGCAGTACTTC.